This T cell receptor (beta chain) was obtained from a study of beta chain features in type 1 diabetes. Background on the study: Cell yields, gender and age were similar in healthy donors and patients.

The authors reverse transcribed all of the isolated RNA, so sequencing captured expressed TCRB transcripts. The protocol was immunoSEQ multiplex PCR, while the TCRdb copy is restricted to in-frame clones and leaves out a portion. The sample yields 450,000 to 550,000 clones, roughly 31% seen once. General study results and limits: Sequencing of cDNA might inflate the share of cells that strongly express TCR. VDJ junctions from type 1 diabetes patients carried fewer insertions and larger deletions.

On this clone itself: Its antigen is unknown.

One heparinised draw, averaging around 0.12 L, was taken per donor. With V trimmed by 0 bases and J by 5 bases, 9 bases remained unmatched. The CDR3 extends over 16 amino acids. Looked up from germline, CDR1 is MNHEY and CDR2 is SVGAGI. The TCR was taken from a man younger than 35 in good health. The chain employs TRBV6-5 and TRBJ2-5; 7 bases align to TRBD2. The sequencing input was naive CD4+ T cells from blood. The CDR3 region is CASSYSAGAGQETQYF. The CDR3, as DNA: TGTGCCAGCAGTTACTCCGCGGGAGCGGGCCAGGAGACCCAGTACTTC.